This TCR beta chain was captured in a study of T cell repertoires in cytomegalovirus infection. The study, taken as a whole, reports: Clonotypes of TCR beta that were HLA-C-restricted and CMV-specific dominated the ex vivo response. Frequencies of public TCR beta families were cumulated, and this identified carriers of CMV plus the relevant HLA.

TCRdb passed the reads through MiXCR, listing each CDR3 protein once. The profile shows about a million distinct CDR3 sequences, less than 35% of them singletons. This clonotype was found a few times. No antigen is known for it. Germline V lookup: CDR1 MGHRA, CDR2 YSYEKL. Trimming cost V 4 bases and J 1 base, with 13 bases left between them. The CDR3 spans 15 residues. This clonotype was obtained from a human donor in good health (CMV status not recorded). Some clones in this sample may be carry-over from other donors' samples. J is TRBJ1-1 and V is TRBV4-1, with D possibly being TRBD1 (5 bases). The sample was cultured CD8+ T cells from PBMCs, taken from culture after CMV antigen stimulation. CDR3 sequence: CASSPQGLKNTEAFF. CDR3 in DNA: TGCGCCAGCAGCCCCCAGGGTTTAAAGAACACTGAAGCTTTCTTT.